The rows below give T cell receptor beta chains drawn from one sample of a study of control samples from healthy donors and cancer patients. The table came from immunoSEQ multiplex PCR; TCRdb's copy has only in-frame clones and leaves some out. The data hold about 35,000 clones, with about 94% observed a single time. Sample: PBMCs. The receptors here all came from a man aged 40-55 years with colorectal cancer. Both conserved end residues are part of each CDR3. The D gene is left open where the match is weak. Where a row states a size, it is once, few, many or the class of an expanded clone; other rows omit it.

TRBJ2-7 | TRBV27 | NA | NA | CASSPGSRLWEQYF | TGTGCCAGCAGCCCCGGGTCCCGTCTATGGGAGCAGTACTTC
TRBJ2-3 | TRBV6-5 | once | TRBD2 | CASSYRGGWEDTQYF | TGTGCCAGCAGTTACCGGGGGGGCTGGGAGGATACGCAGTATTTT
TRBJ1-5 | TRBV19 | few | NA | CASSIIAGSRGNQPQHF | TGTGCCAGTAGTATAATAGCTGGCTCGAGGGGCAATCAGCCCCAGCATTTT
TRBJ1-1 | TRBV7-3 | few | NA | CASRRRKGLLKAFF | TGTGCCAGCAGGCGGCGTAAAGGATTGTTGAAGGCTTTCTTT
TRBJ2-7 | TRBV4-3 | NA | NA | CASSQDRPVRGQYF | TGCGCCAGCAGCCAAGATCGCCCGGTACGGGGGCAGTACTTC
TRBJ1-3 | TRBV19 | NA | TRBD1 | CASSDRGYGNTIYF | TGTGCCAGTTCTGACAGGGGATACGGAAACACCATATATTTT
TRBJ1-3 | TRBV7-6 | NA | TRBD1 | CASSLGSQGARGNTIYF | TGTGCCAGCAGCTTAGGATCTCAGGGGGCGAGAGGAAACACCATATATTTT
TRBJ1-5 | TRBV19 | NA | NA | CASTFAGYSNQPQHF | TGTGCCAGTACCTTCGCCGGTTATAGCAATCAGCCCCAGCATTTT
TRBJ1-2 | TRBV9 | NA | TRBD1 | CASSPREATGQYGYTF | TGTGCCAGCAGCCCCAGAGAAGCGACAGGGCAATATGGCTACACCTTC
TRBJ1-1 | TRBV5-6 | NA | NA | CASSLGVPNTEAFF | TGTGCCAGCAGCTTGGGGGTTCCGAACACTGAAGCTTTCTTT
TRBJ2-7 | TRBV6-2/TRBV6-3 | NA | NA | CASSFEEVTYEQYF | TGTGCCAGCAGTTTCGAGGAAGTAACCTACGAGCAGTACTTC
TRBJ1-1 | TRBV5-8 | NA | NA | CASSLVTGTRAFF | TGTGCCAGCAGCCTTGTTACCGGGACTAGGGCTTTCTTT
TRBJ1-1 | TRBV9 | few | NA | CASSLTGTENTEAFF | TGTGCCAGCAGCTTAACCGGGACGGAGAACACTGAAGCTTTCTTT
TRBJ2-1 | TRBV27 | NA | NA | CASSLSGDEQFF | TGTGCCAGCAGTTTATCGGGTGATGAGCAGTTCTTC
TRBJ1-5 | TRBV19 | few | NA | CASHPGGPGTGNQPQHF | TGTGCCAGTCACCCTGGGGGGCCGGGGACGGGCAATCAGCCCCAGCATTTT
TRBJ1-4 | TRBV5-1 | NA | TRBD1 | CASTYGQGGKEKLFF | TGCGCCAGCACATACGGACAGGGGGGTAAAGAAAAACTGTTTTTT
TRBJ2-1 | TRBV11-2 | NA | NA | CASSRRDKTNEEQFF | TGTGCCAGCAGCCGGAGGGACAAGACGAATGAGGAGCAGTTCTTC
TRBJ1-4 | TRBV3-1/TRBV3-2 | NA | NA | CASSQGAASTNEKLFF | TGTGCCAGCAGCCAAGGAGCAGCCTCAACTAATGAAAAACTGTTTTTT
TRBJ1-3 | TRBV3-1/TRBV3-2 | once | NA | CASRGGNTIYF | TGTGCCAGCAGGGGAGGAAACACCATATATTTT
TRBJ1-2 | TRBV5-5 | NA | TRBD1 | CASSLAGTEGFGYTF | TGTGCCAGCAGCTTGGCCGGGACAGAGGGGTTCGGCTACACCTTC
TRBJ1-1 | TRBV25-1 | NA | NA | CASTRGSTNTEAFF | TGTGCCAGCACTAGGGGATCCACCAACACTGAAGCTTTCTTT
TRBJ2-7 | TRBV27 | NA | TRBD1 | CASSFRGTGNYEQYF | TGTGCCAGCAGTTTCCGCGGGACAGGTAACTACGAGCAGTACTTC
TRBJ2-6 | TRBV7-6 | NA | TRBD1 | CASSPGQGALLANVLTF | TGTGCCAGCAGCCCCGGACAGGGGGCCCTCCTGGCCAACGTCCTGACTTTC
TRBJ2-5 | TRBV5-8 | NA | TRBD1 | CASSLLGQAGETQYF | TGTGCCAGCAGCCTACTCGGACAGGCCGGAGAGACCCAGTACTTC
TRBJ2-1 | TRBV4-1 | NA | TRBD2 | CASSLSSGGPRDEQFF | TGCGCCAGCAGCCTGAGTAGCGGGGGCCCCCGAGATGAGCAGTTCTTC
TRBJ1-1 | TRBV5-6 | NA | NA | CASSYGGLLNTEAFF | TGTGCCAGCAGCTACGGAGGACTGTTGAACACTGAAGCTTTCTTT
TRBJ2-3 | TRBV6-2/TRBV6-3 | NA | NA | CASSYSPDTQYF | TGTGCCAGCAGTTACTCGCCCGATACGCAGTATTTT
TRBJ2-5 | TRBV30 | NA | NA | CAWSAPGGETQYF | TGTGCCTGGAGTGCCCCCGGTGGGGAGACCCAGTACTTC
TRBJ2-1 | TRBV6-4 | NA | TRBD2 | CASSPNPGNSGGLGEQFF | TGTGCCAGCAGCCCAAACCCGGGGAATAGCGGGGGGCTGGGTGAGCAGTTCTTC
TRBJ1-5 | TRBV6-6 | NA | TRBD1 | CASSVATGDGNQPQHF | TGTGCCAGCAGTGTCGCCACAGGGGATGGCAATCAGCCCCAGCATTTT
TRBJ2-4 | TRBV6-6 | NA | NA | CASDKDPVGAKNIQYF | TGTGCCAGCGACAAAGACCCGGTGGGGGCCAAAAACATTCAGTACTTC
TRBJ1-1 | TRBV30 | NA | NA | CAWSVLGGNRARTEAFF | TGTGCCTGGAGTGTACTCGGGGGGAACAGGGCAAGGACTGAAGCTTTCTTT
TRBJ2-2 | TRBV29-1 | NA | TRBD1 | CSVRTGLTGELFF | TGCAGCGTTCGGACAGGGTTAACCGGGGAGCTGTTTTTT
TRBJ1-5 | TRBV7-9 | NA | NA | CASSPSGGSGQPQHF | TGTGCCAGCAGCCCAAGTGGGGGTTCGGGGCAGCCCCAGCATTTT
TRBJ1-3 | TRBV7-3 | NA | NA | CASSSGSGNTIYF | TGTGCCAGCAGCTCTGGATCTGGAAACACCATATATTTT
TRBJ2-1 | TRBV4-2 | NA | TRBD2 | CASSRGGLAGDNEQFF | TGTGCCAGCAGTCGAGGGGGACTAGCGGGGGACAATGAGCAGTTCTTC
TRBJ2-7 | TRBV7-8 | NA | TRBD2 | CASSLLLGASGYEQYF | TGTGCCAGCAGCTTACTCCTCGGGGCTAGCGGCTACGAGCAGTACTTC
TRBJ1-4 | TRBV7-9 | NA | TRBD1 | CASTVVGGRQGREKLFF | TGTGCCAGCACCGTAGTAGGGGGACGACAGGGTCGGGAAAAACTGTTTTTT
TRBJ1-5 | TRBV19 | NA | TRBD1 | CASSFGQVSNQPQHF | TGTGCCAGTAGTTTCGGACAGGTGAGCAATCAGCCCCAGCATTTT
TRBJ2-7 | TRBV18 | once | NA | CASSPAQGTNYEQYF | TGTGCCAGCTCACCGGCTCAGGGGACCAACTACGAGCAGTACTTC
TRBJ1-2 | TRBV3-1/TRBV3-2 | NA | TRBD1 | CASSQAWDSQTNYGYTF | TGTGCCAGCAGCCAAGCATGGGACAGCCAGACTAACTATGGCTACACCTTC
TRBJ2-5 | TRBV5-4 | NA | NA | CASSSTGSLGETQYF | TGTGCCAGCAGCTCGACAGGATCCCTCGGGGAGACCCAGTACTTC
TRBJ1-2 | TRBV6-5 | once | TRBD1 | CASSYSRDSHYGYTF | TGTGCCAGCAGTTACTCGAGGGACAGCCACTATGGCTACACCTTC
TRBJ1-1 | TRBV25-1 | NA | NA | CASSDGVGKAFF | TGTGCCAGCAGTGATGGGGTAGGGAAAGCTTTCTTT
TRBJ1-4 | TRBV7-9 | NA | NA | CASEDQANEKLFF | TGTGCCAGCGAGGACCAGGCTAATGAAAAACTGTTTTTT
TRBJ2-7 | TRBV27 | NA | TRBD1 | CASSRRDSTYEQYF | TGTGCCAGCAGTCGACGGGACAGCACCTACGAGCAGTACTTC
TRBJ2-3 | TRBV2 | NA | NA | CASSDRISSTDTQYF | TGTGCCAGCAGTGACAGGATATCTAGCACAGATACGCAGTATTTT
TRBJ1-2 | TRBV7-6 | NA | NA | CASSLEFLGLGGRPGSNYGYTF | TGTGCCAGCAGCTTAGAGTTCCTAGGGCTTGGGGGCCGACCCGGCTCTAACTATGGCTACACCTTC
TRBJ1-1 | TRBV6-5 | NA | NA | CASSYGRKGIEAFF | TGTGCCAGCAGTTACGGGCGCAAGGGAATTGAAGCTTTCTTT
TRBJ1-5 | TRBV6-6 | NA | TRBD1 | CASTSGQGLSEGAQHF | TGTGCCAGCACTTCGGGACAGGGGCTCTCCGAGGGAGCCCAGCATTTT
TRBJ2-3 | TRBV7-2 | once | NA | CASRSGGTDTQYF | TGTGCCAGTCGTAGCGGAGGCACAGATACGCAGTATTTT
TRBJ2-1 | TRBV7-9 | NA | TRBD1 | CASSSDRGRHVEQFF | TGTGCCAGCAGCTCGGACAGGGGGCGGCATGTTGAGCAGTTCTTC
TRBJ2-2 | TRBV6-1 | once | NA | CASSEARGVRAGELFF | TGTGCCAGCAGTGAAGCGAGGGGGGTCCGTGCCGGGGAGCTGTTTTTT
TRBJ1-4 | TRBV25-1 | once | TRBD1 | CASRDRDSEKLFF | TGTGCCAGCAGGGACCGGGACAGCGAAAAACTGTTTTTT
TRBJ2-1 | TRBV5-4 | NA | TRBD2 | CASSPSLRGVYNEQFF | TGTGCCAGCAGCCCGTCCCTCCGGGGGGTCTACAATGAGCAGTTCTTC